The clone carrying this TCR beta chain has just a few counts. The antigen is not known. V lost 1 base to trimming and J lost 2 bases, with 17 bases between them. Germline loops: CDR1 SGHTA, CDR2 FQGNSA. The CDR3 contains 17 residues. Time point denoted: cycle 4 day 1 (C4D1), after 5 to 7 weeks of nivolumab. With no exception, relapse followed autologous stem cell transplantation in all patients, and brentuximab vedotin exposure varied. The sample comes from a study of PD-1 blockade in classical Hodgkin lymphoma. Findings and limits, study-wide: Individuals who commenced nivolumab within less than 1 year of ASCT were excluded. Lower baseline TCR diversity marked trial partial responders and progressors. Newly diagnosed patients reportedly had lower baseline TCR diversity than healthy donors.

Assay: immunoSEQ multiplex PCR; the TCRdb copy retains only in-frame clones and omits some. This sample has roughly 50,000 clones, with around 86% found just once. The input for sequencing was peripheral blood mononuclear cells (PBMCs), taken before the fourth cycle of nivolumab. This TCR came from a human donor with classical Hodgkin lymphoma. The V gene is TRBV7-2, the J gene TRBJ1-1; TRBD1 might be the D (5 bases). For the CDR3, the DNA is TGTGCCAGCAGCTTAGTTGGGGGACCGGCCATAAACACTGAAGCTTTCTTT. This gives the protein CASSLVGGPAINTEAFF.